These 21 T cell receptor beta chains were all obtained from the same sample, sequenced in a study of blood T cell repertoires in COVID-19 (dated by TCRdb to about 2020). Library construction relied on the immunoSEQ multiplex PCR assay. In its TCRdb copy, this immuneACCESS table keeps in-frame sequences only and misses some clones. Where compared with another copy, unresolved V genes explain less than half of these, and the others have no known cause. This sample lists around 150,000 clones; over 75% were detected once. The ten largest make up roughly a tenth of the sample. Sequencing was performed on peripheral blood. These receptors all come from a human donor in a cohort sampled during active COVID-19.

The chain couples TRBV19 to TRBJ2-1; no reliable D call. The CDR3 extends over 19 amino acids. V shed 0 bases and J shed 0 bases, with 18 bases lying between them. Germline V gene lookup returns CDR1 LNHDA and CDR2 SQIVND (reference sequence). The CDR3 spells CASSIDRRRTNSSYNEQFF. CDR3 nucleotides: TGTGCCAGTAGTATAGATAGACGGCGAACTAATAGCTCCTACAATGAGCAGTTCTTC.

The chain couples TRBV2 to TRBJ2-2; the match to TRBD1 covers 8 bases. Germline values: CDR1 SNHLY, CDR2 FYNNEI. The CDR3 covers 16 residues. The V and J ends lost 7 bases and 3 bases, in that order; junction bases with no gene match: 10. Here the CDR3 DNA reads TGTGCCAGCAAGGCAGGGGGCGCGTCTTACACCGGGGAGCTGTTTTTT. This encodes CASKAGGASYTGELFF.

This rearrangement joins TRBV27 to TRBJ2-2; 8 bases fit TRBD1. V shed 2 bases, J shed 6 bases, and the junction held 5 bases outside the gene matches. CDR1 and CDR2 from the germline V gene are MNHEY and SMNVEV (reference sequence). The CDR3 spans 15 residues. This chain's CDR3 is CASSLRPQGAGELFF. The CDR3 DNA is TGTGCCAGCAGTTTACGACCACAGGGGGCCGGGGAGCTGTTTTTT.

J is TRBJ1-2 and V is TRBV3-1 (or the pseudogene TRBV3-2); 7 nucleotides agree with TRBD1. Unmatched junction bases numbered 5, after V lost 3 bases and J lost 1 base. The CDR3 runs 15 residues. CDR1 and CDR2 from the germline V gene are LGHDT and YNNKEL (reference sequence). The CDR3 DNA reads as TGTGCCAGCAGCCATCGGGCAGGGGGTAACTATGGCTACACCTTC. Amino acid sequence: CASSHRAGGNYGYTF.

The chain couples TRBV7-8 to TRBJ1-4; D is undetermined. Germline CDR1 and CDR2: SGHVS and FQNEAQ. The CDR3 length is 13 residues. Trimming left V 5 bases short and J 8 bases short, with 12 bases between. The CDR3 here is CASSRQLVEKLFF. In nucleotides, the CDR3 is TGTGCCAGCAGCCGCCAGTTGGTAGAAAAACTGTTTTTT. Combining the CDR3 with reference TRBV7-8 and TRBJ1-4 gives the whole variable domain GAGVSQSPRYKVAKRGQDVALRCDPISGHVSLFWYQQALGQGPEFLTYFQNEAQLDKSGLPSDRFFAERPEGSVSTLKIQRTQQEDSAVYLCASSRQLVEKLFFGSGTQLSVL.

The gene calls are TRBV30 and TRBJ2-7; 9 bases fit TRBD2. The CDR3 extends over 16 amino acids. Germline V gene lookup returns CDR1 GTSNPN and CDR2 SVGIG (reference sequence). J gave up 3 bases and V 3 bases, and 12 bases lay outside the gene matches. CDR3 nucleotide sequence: TGTGCCTGGAGCGTCGGGTCTCTAGCGGGGCACTACGAGCAGTACTTC. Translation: CAWSVGSLAGHYEQYF.

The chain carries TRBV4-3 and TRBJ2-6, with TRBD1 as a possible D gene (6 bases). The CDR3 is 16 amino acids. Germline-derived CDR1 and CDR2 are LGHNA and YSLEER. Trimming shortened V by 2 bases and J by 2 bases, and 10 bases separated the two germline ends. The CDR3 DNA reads TGCGCCAGCAGCCAACCAACAGGGCCTGGGGCCAACGTCCTGACTTTC. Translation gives CASSQPTGPGANVLTF.

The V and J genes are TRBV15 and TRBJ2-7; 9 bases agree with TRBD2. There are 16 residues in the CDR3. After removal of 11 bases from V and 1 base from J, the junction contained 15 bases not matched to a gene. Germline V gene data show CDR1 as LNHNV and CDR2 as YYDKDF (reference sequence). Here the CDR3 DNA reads TGTGCCTCCTCCGAATTCGATAGCGGGGGATCCTACGAGCAGTACTTC. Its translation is CASSEFDSGGSYEQYF.

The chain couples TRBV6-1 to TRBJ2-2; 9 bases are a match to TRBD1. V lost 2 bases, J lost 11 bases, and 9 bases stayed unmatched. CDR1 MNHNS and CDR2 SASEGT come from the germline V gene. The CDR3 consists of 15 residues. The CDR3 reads CASSEPGQGINELFF. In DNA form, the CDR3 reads TGTGCCAGCAGTGAACCGGGACAGGGCATCAATGAGCTGTTTTTT.

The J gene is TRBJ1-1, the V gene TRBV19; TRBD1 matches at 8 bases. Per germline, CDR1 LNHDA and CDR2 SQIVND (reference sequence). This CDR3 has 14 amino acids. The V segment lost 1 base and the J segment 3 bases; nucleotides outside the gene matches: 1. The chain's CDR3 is CASSIARGHTEAFF. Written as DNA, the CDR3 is TGTGCCAGTAGTATAGCCAGGGGGCACACTGAAGCTTTCTTT.

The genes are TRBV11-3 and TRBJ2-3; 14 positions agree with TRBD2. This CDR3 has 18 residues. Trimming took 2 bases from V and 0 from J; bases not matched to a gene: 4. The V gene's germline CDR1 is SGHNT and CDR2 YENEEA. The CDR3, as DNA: TGTGCCAGCAGCTTACAGACTAGCGGGGGGGCTAGCACAGATACGCAGTATTTT. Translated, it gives CASSLQTSGGASTDTQYF.

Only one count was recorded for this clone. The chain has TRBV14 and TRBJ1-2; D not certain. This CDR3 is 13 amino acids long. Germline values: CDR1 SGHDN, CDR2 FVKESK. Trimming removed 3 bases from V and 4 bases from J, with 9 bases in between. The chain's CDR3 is CASSQQAGYGYTF. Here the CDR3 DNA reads TGTGCCAGCAGCCAGCAGGCCGGCTATGGCTACACCTTC. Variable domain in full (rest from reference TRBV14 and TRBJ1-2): EAGVTQFPSHSVIEKGQTVTLRCDPISGHDNLYWYRRVMGKEIKFLLHFVKESKQDESGMPNNRFLAERTGGTYSTLKVQPAELEDSGVYFCASSQQAGYGYTFGSGTRLTVV.

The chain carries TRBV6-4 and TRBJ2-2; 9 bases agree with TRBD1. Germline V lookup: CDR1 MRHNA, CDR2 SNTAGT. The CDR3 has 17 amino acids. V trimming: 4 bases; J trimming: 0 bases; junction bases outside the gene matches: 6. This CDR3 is CASSVSGTGSNTGELFF. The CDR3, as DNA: TGTGCCAGCAGTGTCTCCGGGACAGGGTCGAACACCGGGGAGCTGTTTTTT.

The CDR3 loop reads CASSDYDREYEQYF. Here the CDR3 DNA reads TGTGCCAGCAGTGATTATGACAGGGAGTACGAGCAGTACTTC. The gene calls are TRBV25-1 and TRBJ2-7; 7 nucleotides line up with TRBD1. V trimming: 3 bases; J trimming: 4 bases; junction bases outside the gene matches: 6. Germline CDR1 reads MGHDK; CDR2 reads SYGVNS. CDR3 length: 14 amino acids.

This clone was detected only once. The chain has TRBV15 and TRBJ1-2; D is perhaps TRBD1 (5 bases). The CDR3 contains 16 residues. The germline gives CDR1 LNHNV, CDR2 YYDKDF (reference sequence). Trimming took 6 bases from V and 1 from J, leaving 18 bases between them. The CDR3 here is CATRPVAGAVNYGYTF. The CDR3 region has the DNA TGTGCCACCAGACCGGTTGCTGGGGCCGTTAACTATGGCTACACCTTC.

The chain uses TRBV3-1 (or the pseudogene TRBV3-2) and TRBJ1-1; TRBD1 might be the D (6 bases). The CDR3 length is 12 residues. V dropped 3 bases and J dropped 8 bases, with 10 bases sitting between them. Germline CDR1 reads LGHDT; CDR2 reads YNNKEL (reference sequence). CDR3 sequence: CASSHLQGEAFF. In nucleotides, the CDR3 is TGTGCCAGCAGCCACCTTCAGGGGGAAGCTTTCTTT.

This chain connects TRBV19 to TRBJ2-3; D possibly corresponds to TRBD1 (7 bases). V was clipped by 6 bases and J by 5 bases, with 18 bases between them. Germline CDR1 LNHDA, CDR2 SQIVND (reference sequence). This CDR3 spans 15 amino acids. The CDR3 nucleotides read TGTGCCAGTAGCCCAAGGGGGCGGGGTGGAGATACGCAGTATTTT. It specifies CASSPRGRGGDTQYF.

The CDR3 sequence: CASSQGGNWALGAFF. The CDR3 DNA reads TGCGCCAGCAGCCAAGGTGGTAACTGGGCTCTGGGAGCTTTCTTT. The genes are TRBV4-1 and TRBJ1-1; D is unresolved. CDR3 length: 15 residues. Germline V gene lookup returns CDR1 MGHRA and CDR2 YSYEKL. Trimming took off 1 base at V and 10 bases at J, with 19 bases between the two ends.

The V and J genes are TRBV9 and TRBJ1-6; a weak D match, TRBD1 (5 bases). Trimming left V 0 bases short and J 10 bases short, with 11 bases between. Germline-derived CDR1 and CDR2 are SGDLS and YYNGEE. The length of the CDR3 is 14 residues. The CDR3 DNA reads TGTGCCAGCAGCGTAGGGGGGGAGGGCTCACCCCTCCACTTT. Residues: CASSVGGEGSPLHF.

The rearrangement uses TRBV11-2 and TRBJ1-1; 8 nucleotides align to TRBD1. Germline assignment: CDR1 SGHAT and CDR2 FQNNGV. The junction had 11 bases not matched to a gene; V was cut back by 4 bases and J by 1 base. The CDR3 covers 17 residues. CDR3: CASSSVRGRIANTEAFF. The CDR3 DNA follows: TGTGCCAGCAGCTCTGTCAGGGGGCGCATTGCGAACACTGAAGCTTTCTTT.

The CDR3 bases are TGTGCCAGCCGCCCGGACAGGGGGGGCGGGGAGCTGTTTTTT. The encoded protein is CASRPDRGGGELFF. The genes are TRBV2 and TRBJ2-2, with 10 bases lining up with TRBD1. J was trimmed by 7 bases and V by 8 bases; bases with no gene match: 7. The CDR3 consists of 14 residues. Germline V gives CDR1 SNHLY, CDR2 FYNNEI.